This T cell receptor beta chain was identified during a study of regulatory T cells in long-lasting Graves disease. This clonotype was recorded many times. The antigen remains undetermined. General study results and limits: The study found lower TCR diversity in persistent Graves' patients than in newly diagnosed ones. Among samples with persistent disease, TRBV28, TRBJ1-2 and TRBJ2-5 were favored.

This CDR3 contains 16 residues. V dropped 8 bases and J dropped 0; count of bases not matched to a gene: 9. Germline V gene data show CDR1 as MDHEN and CDR2 as SYDVKM. Building of the TCR beta libraries involved iRepertoire HTBI primers and Arm-PCR of CDR3 regions. TCRdb reanalysed the multiplex PCR reads using MiXCR and keeps one entry per CDR3 protein. Of 400,000 to 500,000 distinct CDR3 sequences in the sample, about 17% were seen once. Documented time point: newly diagnosed GD, antithyroid drugs for less than 3 months. Extracted RNA from PBMCs served as the source of the TCR library. This same sample was also part of a study on T cells in Graves' hyperthyroidism and ophthalmopathy. Per that study: Most thyroid clonotypes with frequency above 0.001 were detected in blood. The model's output predicted ophthalmopathy at a median of roughly 6 months prior to onset.

The sequenced sample was peripheral blood mononuclear cells (PBMCs), obtained at new diagnosis, from a patient treated with antithyroid drugs. The receptor was derived from a woman younger than 35 with Graves disease. The chain joins TRBV28 to TRBJ1-1, with 10 nucleotides matching TRBD1. This CDR3 reads CASLTWTGGMNTEAFF. The CDR3 DNA reads as TGTGCCAGCCTAACCTGGACAGGGGGAATGAACACTGAAGCTTTCTTT.